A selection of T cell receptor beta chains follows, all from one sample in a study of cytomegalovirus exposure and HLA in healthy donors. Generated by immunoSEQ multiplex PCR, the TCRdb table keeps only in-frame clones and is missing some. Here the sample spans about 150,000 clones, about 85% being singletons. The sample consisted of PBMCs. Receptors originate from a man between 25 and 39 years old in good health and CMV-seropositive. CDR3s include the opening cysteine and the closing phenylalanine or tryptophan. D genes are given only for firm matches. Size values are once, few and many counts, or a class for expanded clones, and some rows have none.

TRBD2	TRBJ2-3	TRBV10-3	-	TGTGCCATCAGTGGAGCGGGGGGGACCTCTAGCACAGATACGCAGTATTTT	CAISGAGGTSSTDTQYF
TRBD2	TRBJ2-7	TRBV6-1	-	TGTGCCAGCAGGATTAGCGGGAGAAGCTCCTACGAGCAGTACTTC	CASRISGRSSYEQYF
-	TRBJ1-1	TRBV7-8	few	TGTGCCAGCAGCTTAGATCCAGGGCTGAACACTGAAGCTTTCTTT	CASSLDPGLNTEAFF
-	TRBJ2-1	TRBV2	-	TGTGCCAGCAGTGAGGACAGAGACAATGAGCAGTTCTTC	CASSEDRDNEQFF
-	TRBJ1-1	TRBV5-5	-	TGTGCCAGCAGCTTGCCCGACACGGTGTCTTCTGAAGCTTTCTTT	CASSLPDTVSSEAFF
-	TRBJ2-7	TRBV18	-	TGTGCCAGCTCACCCATAACAGGGCCCTACGAGCAGTACTTC	CASSPITGPYEQYF
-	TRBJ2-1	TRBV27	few	TGTGCCAGCAGTTTAGTTAGGACAAGCTACAATGAGCAGTTCTTC	CASSLVRTSYNEQFF
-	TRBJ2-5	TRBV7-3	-	TGTGCCAGCAGCCCATTCGGGGAAGAGACCCAGTACTTC	CASSPFGEETQYF
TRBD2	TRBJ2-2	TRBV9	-	TGTGCCAGCAGCTACCGAGCGGGGGCGTCGTCGGGGCTGTTTTTT	CASSYRAGASSGLFF
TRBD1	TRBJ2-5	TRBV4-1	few	TGCGCCAGCAGCCAAGGATACAGGGGGCGCATGGAGACCCAGTACTTC	CASSQGYRGRMETQYF
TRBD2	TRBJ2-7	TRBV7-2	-	TGTGCCAGCAGCTTACTGACTAGCTCCGAGCAGTACTTC	CASSLLTSSEQYF
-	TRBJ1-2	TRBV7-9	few	TGTGCCAGCAGCTTTTCTTACAGGGCAAACTATGGCTACACCTTC	CASSFSYRANYGYTF
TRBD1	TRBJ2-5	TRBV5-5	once	TGTGCCAGCAGCGATCAGGGGGCCGGGGAGACCCAGTACTTC	CASSDQGAGETQYF
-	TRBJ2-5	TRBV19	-	TGTGCCAGTGGGCGTAGTCAAGAGACCCAGTACTTC	CASGRSQETQYF
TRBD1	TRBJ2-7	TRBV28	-	TGTGCCAGCAGCCCTAACCCCGGGACAGGGAGGTACGAGCAGTACTTC	CASSPNPGTGRYEQYF
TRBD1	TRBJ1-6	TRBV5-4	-	TGTGCCAGCAGCTTGGGGGACAGGGGGCTTAATTCACCCCTCCACTTT	CASSLGDRGLNSPLHF
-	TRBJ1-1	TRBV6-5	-	TGTGCCAGCAGTCTTCACGGCGGGAACACTGAAGCTTTCTTT	CASSLHGGNTEAFF